This T cell receptor beta chain was obtained from a study of blood T cell repertoires in COVID-19. Study in general: T cells, B-cell-depleted T cells, or PBMCs provided the cDNA or gDNA that served as material.

V dropped 7 bases and J dropped 2; count of bases not matched to a gene: 11. The germline V gene has CDR1 MDHEN and CDR2 SYDVKM. The CDR3 has 15 amino acids. The authors' processing: Using reference gene primer amplification, nucleated cell counts were estimated. TCRdb's table, derived via immunoSEQ multiplex PCR, lists solely in-frame clones and lacks some. Clone size and V and J calls were adopted from that table, with D and trimming inferred from the DNA. The data show approximately 250,000 clones, with approximately 86% seen just once and more than 5.5% held by the top ten. Source material: peripheral blood. The source is a human donor in a cohort sampled during active COVID-19. The genes are TRBV28 and TRBJ2-7; 7 nucleotides match TRBD2. The CDR3 bases are TGTGCCAGCACCCCGGGTCGGGGGGTAGCCTACGAGCAGTACTTC. Its protein product is CASTPGRGVAYEQYF. The full variable domain, in which reference TRBV28 and TRBJ2-7 provide the parts outside the CDR3, is DVKVTQSSRYLVKRTGEKVFLECVQDMDHENMFWYRQDPGLGLRLIYFSYDVKMKEKGDIPEGYSVSREKKERFSLILESASTNQTSMYLCASTPGRGVAYEQYFGPGTRLTVT.